Below, 20 T cell receptor beta chains from the same sample are listed, as sequenced in a study of blood T cell repertoires in COVID-19. Sequenced by immunoSEQ multiplex PCR; TCRdb stores in-frame clones only, minus some. This table holds about 14,000 clones, 75% to 90% found once. The sequenced sample was peripheral blood. The receptors stem from a man over 45 with active COVID-19.

Only one count was recorded for this clone. A junction end diverges from the germline sequence, so it may reflect a read error. CDR3: CASSFEGPARGFSRLETQYF. Here the CDR3 DNA reads TGTGCTAGCAGCTTCGAGGGCCCGGCACGAGGGTTTTCTAGGCTGGAGACCCAGTACTTC. V and J are TRBV7-7 and TRBJ2-5, with D perhaps TRBD2 (5 bases). Germline CDR1 is SSHAT and CDR2 is FNYEAQ (reference sequence). This CDR3 is built from 20 residues. Full variable domain (remainder filled in from reference TRBV7-7 and TRBJ2-5): GAGVSQSPRYKVTKRGQDVTLRCDPISSHATLYWYQQALGQGPEFLTYFNYEAQPDKSGLPSDRFSAERPEGSISTLTIQRTEQRDSAMYRCASSFEGPARGFSRLETQYFGPGTRLLVL.

The gene calls are TRBV7-2 and TRBJ1-5, with D tentatively TRBD1 (6 bases). Germline assignment: CDR1 SGHTA and CDR2 FQGNSA. Trimming shortened V by 2 bases and J by 4 bases, and 9 bases separated the two germline ends. The CDR3 totals 14 residues. CDR3 DNA sequence: TGTGCCAGCAGCTTACTGGGGGCAAATCAGCCCCAGCATTTT. Protein product: CASSLLGANQPQHF.

The chain joins TRBV30 to TRBJ1-1, with a tentative D call TRBD1 (6 bases). Germline V gene lookup returns CDR1 GTSNPN and CDR2 SVGIG (reference sequence). CDR3 length: 13 residues. Trimming stripped 8 bases from V and 6 bases from J, with 19 bases between. The CDR3 is CARHRDTGSEAFF. CDR3 nucleotide sequence: TGTGCCCGCCACCGGGACACTGGTTCTGAAGCTTTCTTT.

This chain joins TRBV5-4 and TRBJ1-1, with D hard to call. V shed 1 base and J shed 10 bases, with 14 bases lying between them. The CDR3 has 13 amino acids. Germline V gene data show CDR1 as SGHNT and CDR2 as YYREEE (reference sequence). CDR3 coding DNA: TGTGCCAGCAGCTTGTATGAAGGGCGGGTAGCTTTCTTT. It is translated as CASSLYEGRVAFF.

The chain is built from TRBV11-3 and TRBJ1-1; the match to TRBD1 covers 7 bases. Germline V CDR1 and CDR2: SGHNT, YENEEA. V dropped 0 bases and J dropped 4; count of bases not matched to a gene: 5. This CDR3 is 15 amino acids long. The CDR3 spells CASSLERGLGTEAFF. Here the CDR3 DNA reads TGTGCCAGCAGCTTAGAAAGGGGGCTGGGCACTGAAGCTTTCTTT.

The chain has TRBV6-1 and TRBJ1-5, with TRBD1 identical over 9 bases. J gave up 1 base and V 3 bases, and 16 bases lay outside the gene matches. Germline values: CDR1 MNHNS, CDR2 SASEGT. The CDR3 is 20 residues long. In DNA form, the CDR3 reads TGTGCCAGCAGTGACGGGGGTCCGGGACAGGGTTTGAAGAGCAATCAGCCCCAGCATTTT. Residues: CASSDGGPGQGLKSNQPQHF.

The chain recombines TRBV25-1 with TRBJ1-4, with D possibly TRBD1 on 5 matching bases. The germline V gene encodes CDR1 MGHDK and CDR2 SYGVNS. Trimming pared 8 bases from V and 8 bases from J, leaving 18 bases between. The CDR3 runs to 14 residues. The CDR3 sequence is CASSSRGFGEKLFF. The CDR3 DNA reads TGTGCCAGCTCGAGTAGGGGATTCGGCGAAAAACTGTTTTTT.

The chain couples TRBV7-9 to TRBJ2-7; 11 bases map to TRBD1. Germline V gene lookup returns CDR1 SEHNR and CDR2 FQNEAQ (reference sequence). The J segment lost 1 base and the V segment lost 5 bases, leaving 4 bases of the junction unmatched. CDR3 length: 15 amino acids. CDR3 sequence: CASSPRDRGSYEQYF. CDR3 sequence (DNA): TGTGCCAGCAGCCCCCGGGACAGGGGGTCCTACGAGCAGTACTTC.

This rearrangement joins TRBV6-5 to TRBJ1-2, with 10 bases lining up with TRBD1. CDR1 MNHEY and CDR2 SVGAGI come from the germline V gene. The CDR3 sequence is 14 residues long. Germline trimming cut 8 bases from V and 4 bases from J; bases unmatched to any gene: 7. Here the CDR3 reads CASGEGQGFYGYTF. CDR3 DNA sequence: TGTGCCAGCGGCGAGGGACAGGGGTTCTATGGCTACACCTTC.

The chain carries TRBV5-3 and TRBJ2-4; weak D call: TRBD1 (5 bases). TRBV5-3 is classed as an ORF, of uncertain function. V lost 3 bases and J lost 2, with 21 bases in between. This CDR3 spans 18 amino acids. CDR3 in amino acids: CARSSQSIQEIPKNIQYF. In DNA, the CDR3 is TGTGCCAGAAGCTCCCAATCTATACAGGAGATCCCCAAAAACATTCAGTACTTC.

Only one count was recorded for this clone. V gene TRBV7-2 combines with J gene TRBJ1-4; a weak D match, TRBD1 (5 bases). CDR3 length equals 15 residues. The ends were cut back, 5 bases at V and 7 bases at J, with 17 bases in the middle. CDR1 SGHTA and CDR2 FQGNSA come from the germline V gene. CDR3 sequence (DNA): TGTGCCAGCAGCCCCAGCGTTGGGGGAGGTGAAAAACTGTTTTTT. This translates into CASSPSVGGGEKLFF. The full variable domain, rest sourced from reference TRBV7-2 and TRBJ1-4, is GAGVSQSPSNKVTEKGKDVELRCDPISGHTALYWYRQSLGQGLEFLIYFQGNSAPDKSGLPSDRFSAERTGGSVSTLTIQRTQQEDSAVYLCASSPSVGGGEKLFFGSGTQLSVL.

CDR3 in amino acids: CASSLSSYNSPLHF. CDR3 nucleotide sequence: TGTGCCAGCAGCTTATCCTCTTATAATTCACCCCTCCACTTT. The J gene is TRBJ1-6, the V gene TRBV11-2, with D unresolved. Germline CDR1 reads SGHAT; CDR2 reads FQNNGV. This CDR3 spans 14 amino acids. Trimming cost V 2 bases and J 4 bases, with 6 bases left between them.

J is TRBJ2-1 and V is TRBV4-3; D unresolved. Per the germline V gene, CDR1 is LGHNA and CDR2 is YSLEER. Deletions cut 0 bases from V and 0 bases from J, with 12 bases between. The CDR3 contains 17 residues. For the CDR3, the DNA is TGCGCCAGCAGCCAAGAACCGCGCTCGAGCTCCTACAATGAGCAGTTCTTC. It translates to CASSQEPRSSSYNEQFF.

This chain joins TRBV4-3 and TRBJ2-6; 8 nucleotides agree with TRBD1. CDR1 and CDR2 (germline): LGHNA, YSLEER. J lost 2 bases, V lost 3 bases, and 6 bases had no gene match. CDR3 length: 17 amino acids. CDR3 in amino acids: CASSQRQGSTGANVLTF. The DNA for the CDR3 is TGCGCCAGCAGCCAGCGACAGGGGTCTACTGGGGCCAACGTCCTGACTTTC.

This chain links TRBV28 with TRBJ2-7; a possible D gene is TRBD2 (6 bases). Germline assignment: CDR1 MDHEN and CDR2 SYDVKM. The ends were cut back, 3 bases at V and 0 bases at J, with 15 bases in the middle. The length of the CDR3 is 16 residues. The CDR3: CASSFRADYSSYEQYF. The CDR3 DNA reads TGTGCCAGCAGTTTCAGGGCGGACTACTCCTCCTACGAGCAGTACTTC.

The chain recombines TRBV19 with TRBJ1-1, with 9 bases that match TRBD1. With V trimmed by 4 bases and J by 3 bases, 0 bases remained unmatched. CDR1 and CDR2 from the germline V gene are LNHDA and SQIVND (reference sequence). This CDR3 has 13 residues. The CDR3 bases are TGTGCCAGTAGTAGACAGGGGGACACTGAAGCTTTCTTT. Translating it yields CASSRQGDTEAFF.

The rearrangement uses TRBV6-2 or TRBV6-3 and TRBJ2-2, with TRBD2 as a possible D gene (5 bases). The CDR3 consists of 13 residues. The V gene's germline CDR1 is MNHEY and CDR2 SVGEGT. The V end lost 6 bases, the J end lost 5 bases, and 10 bases lay between the germline ends. The CDR3 here is CASSKLGTGELFF. The DNA for the CDR3 is TGTGCCAGCAGCAAACTAGGGACCGGGGAGCTGTTTTTT.

The CDR3, as DNA: TGTGCCACCAGTGATGCAGACAGGACTAGCACAGATACGCAGTATTTT. Its protein is CATSDADRTSTDTQYF. This chain connects TRBV24-1 to TRBJ2-3, with a tentative D call TRBD1 (6 bases). V lost 3 bases to trimming and J lost 0 bases, with 12 bases between them. Germline V gene data show CDR1 as KGHDR and CDR2 as SFDVKD. The CDR3 is 16 residues long.

The gene calls are TRBV29-1 and TRBJ2-7; tentative D call: TRBD1 (6 bases). Germline values: CDR1 SQVTM, CDR2 ANQGSEA. CDR3 length: 12 residues. The V end lost 4 bases, the J end lost 3 bases, and 10 bases lay between the germline ends. The CDR3 spells CSVGGPDYEQYF. CDR3 nucleotides: TGCAGCGTTGGGGGGCCTGACTACGAGCAGTACTTC.

The chain recombines TRBV7-2 with TRBJ2-6, with 8 bases lining up with TRBD1. Germline V gene data show CDR1 as SGHTA and CDR2 as FQGNSA. This CDR3 comprises 18 residues. Losses at the gene ends were 1 base for V and 3 bases for J; bases not matched to a gene: 8. The CDR3 region is CASSLGSGGAGGANVLTF. Written as DNA, the CDR3 is TGTGCCAGCAGCTTAGGTTCAGGGGGCGCTGGTGGGGCCAACGTCCTGACTTTC.